This is a list of T cell receptor beta chains from one sample in a study of Graves' ophthalmopathy and Graves' hyperthyroidism. TCRdb ran MiXCR on the multiplex PCR reads and lists one entry per CDR3 protein. The sample includes 450,000 to 600,000 distinct CDR3 sequences, under 45% seen only once; the top ten take about 4.1%. The sequenced sample consisted of peripheral blood or thyroid tissue (not recorded which). These receptors all come from an adult man with Graves' hyperthyroidism. CDR3s include the opening cysteine and the closing phenylalanine or tryptophan. A D gene is named only where the DNA matches it firmly. Some rows have no size entry. The others give once, few or many, or a class for an expanded clone.

j_gene,abundance,v_gene,d_gene,CDR3aa,CDR3nt
TRBJ2-1,-,TRBV7-9,-,CASSLATSGEQFF,TGTGCCAGCAGCTTAGCGACGAGTGGGGAGCAGTTCTTC
TRBJ1-2,-,TRBV28,-,CASSTTETNYGYTF,TGTGCCAGCAGTACGACAGAGACTAACTATGGCTACACCTTC
TRBJ1-5,many,TRBV5-1,-,CASAYGLGQPQHF,TGCGCCAGCGCTTACGGGTTGGGGCAGCCCCAGCATTTT
TRBJ2-7,-,TRBV10-3,-,CAIGDSEQYF,TGTGCCATCGGTGACTCTGAGCAGTACTTC
TRBJ1-4,few,TRBV5-5,TRBD1,CASSPEGTGNEKLFF,TGTGCCAGCAGTCCCGAGGGGACAGGGAATGAAAAACTGTTTTTT
TRBJ2-6,-,TRBV29-1,-,CSSNRGGGANVLTF,TGCAGCTCCAACAGGGGGGGTGGGGCCAACGTCCTGACTTTC
TRBJ1-1,-,TRBV27,TRBD1,CASRSGTGKTEAFF,TGTGCCAGCAGATCCGGGACAGGGAAGACTGAAGCTTTCTTT
TRBJ2-5,many,TRBV5-6,TRBD2,CASTTLTGTSEETQYF,TGTGCCAGCACCACCCTTACCGGCACTAGCGAAGAGACCCAGTACTTC
TRBJ2-5,many,TRBV7-9,-,CASSSFKRGAGETQYF,TGTGCCAGCAGCTCTTTCAAGAGGGGGGCTGGAGAGACCCAGTACTTC
TRBJ2-2,many,TRBV5-1,-,CASSLRAATGELFF,TGCGCCAGCAGCCTCCGAGCAGCCACCGGGGAGCTGTTTTTT
TRBJ2-6,-,TRBV7-2,-,CASSLSYRDSGANVLTF,TGTGCCAGCAGTTTATCCTACAGGGATTCTGGGGCCAACGTCCTGACTTTC
TRBJ2-5,-,TRBV7-2,TRBD1,CASSLGTGWDQETQYF,TGTGCCAGCAGCCTAGGGACAGGCTGGGACCAAGAGACCCAGTACTTC
TRBJ1-2,many,TRBV5-8,-,CASSPVQSNYGYTF,TGTGCCAGCAGCCCGGTTCAATCTAACTATGGCTACACCTTC
TRBJ1-2,many,TRBV2,-,CASRRAAADVNYGYTF,TGTGCCAGCAGGCGGGCAGCGGCAGACGTTAACTATGGCTACACCTTC